These 25 T cell receptor beta chains were sequenced from one sample in a study of blood T cell repertoires in COVID-19. Assay: immunoSEQ multiplex PCR; the TCRdb copy retains only in-frame clones and omits some. The sample includes some 400,000 clones, just under 90% of them seen just once. Sequences were obtained from PBMCs or T cells enriched from blood (not recorded which). The receptors originated from a woman aged 30 to 39 who had recovered from COVID-19.

The gene calls are TRBV5-1 and TRBJ2-2, with 7 positions matching TRBD2. After removal of 0 bases from V and 2 bases from J, the junction contained 1 base not matched to a gene. Germline V gives CDR1 SGHRS, CDR2 YFSETQ. This CDR3 comprises 15 residues. The CDR3 region is CASSLGGGNTGELFF. CDR3 in DNA: TGCGCCAGCAGCTTGGGCGGGGGAAACACCGGGGAGCTGTTTTTT.

The gene calls are TRBV6-5 and TRBJ2-1, with TRBD1 matching 8 bases. The J segment lost 5 bases and the V segment lost 6 bases, leaving 6 bases of the junction unmatched. The CDR3 has 14 amino acids. Germline V gene lookup returns CDR1 MNHEY and CDR2 SVGAGI. The chain's CDR3 is CASSRGQGDNEQFF. The CDR3 DNA follows: TGTGCCAGCAGCCGCGGACAGGGAGACAATGAGCAGTTCTTC.

In this sample, this clone turned up once. V is TRBV5-1 and J is TRBJ1-1; D may be TRBD1 (5 bases). This CDR3 contains 13 residues. CDR1 and CDR2 from the germline V gene are SGHRS and YFSETQ. V lost 4 bases, J lost 4 bases, and 11 bases lay in between. The CDR3 DNA reads TGCGCCAGCAGCGGTCGGGGGAGCACTGAAGCTTTCTTT. Its translation: CASSGRGSTEAFF.

V usage is TRBV4-1 and J usage is TRBJ1-2; TRBD1 matches at 7 bases. This CDR3 contains 16 residues. V gave up 4 bases and J gave up 2 bases; unmatched junction bases: 10. CDR1 MGHRA and CDR2 YSYEKL come from the germline V gene. The CDR3 reads CASSPRGTTNNYGYTF. Written as DNA, the CDR3 is TGCGCCAGCAGCCCCAGGGGGACAACCAACAACTATGGCTACACCTTC.

This chain joins TRBV5-1 and TRBJ1-2; a possible D gene is TRBD1 (5 bases). Per germline, CDR1 SGHRS and CDR2 YFSETQ. This CDR3 region has 13 residues. Trimming removed 0 bases from V and 6 bases from J, with 9 bases in between. The CDR3 spells CASSLEAGNGYTF. Written as DNA, the CDR3 is TGCGCCAGCAGCTTGGAGGCAGGGAATGGCTACACCTTC. Full variable domain (rest looked up from reference TRBV5-1 and TRBJ1-2): KAGVTQTPRYLIKTRGQQVTLSCSPISGHRSVSWYQQTPGQGLQFLFEYFSETQRNKGNFPGRFSGRQFSNSRSEMNVSTLELGDSALYLCASSLEAGNGYTFGSGTRLTVV.

In its sample, this clone was seen once. The V call is TRBV30, the J call TRBJ1-3, with D possibly matching TRBD1 (6 bases). V was pared by 1 base and J by 4 bases, with 11 bases between. CDR1 is GTSNPN and CDR2 is SVGIG in the germline V gene (reference sequence). The CDR3 runs 14 residues. Written as DNA, the CDR3 is TGTGCCTGGAGTGGACAGGTACGAGGAAACACCATATATTTT. It is translated as CAWSGQVRGNTIYF. The full variable domain, its missing parts supplied by reference TRBV30 and TRBJ1-3, is SQTIHQWPATLVQPVGSPLSLECTVEGTSNPNLYWYRQAAGRGLQLLFYSVGIGQISSEVPQNLSASRPQDRQFILSSKKLLLSDSGFYLCAWSGQVRGNTIYFGEGSWLTVV.

The chain carries TRBV5-8 and TRBJ2-7; D is possibly TRBD2 (6 bases). The CDR3 contains 13 residues. Deletions cut 1 base from V and 5 bases from J, with 10 bases between. Germline loops: CDR1 SGHTS, CDR2 YDEGEE. The chain's CDR3 is CASSLRGGHEQYF. The CDR3 DNA sequence: TGTGCCAGCAGCTTGCGGGGAGGACACGAGCAGTACTTC. Using reference TRBV5-8 and TRBJ2-7 for the parts outside the CDR3, the full variable domain is EAGVTQSPTHLIKTRGQQATLRCSPISGHTSVYWYQQALGLGLQFLLWYDEGEERNRGNFPPRFSGRQFPNYSSELNVNALELEDSALYLCASSLRGGHEQYFGPGTRLTVT.

This clone appeared a few times. V gene TRBV5-1 combines with J gene TRBJ2-4; 8 bases map to TRBD1. Losses at the gene ends were 3 bases for V and 4 bases for J; bases not matched to a gene: 15. Per germline, CDR1 SGHRS and CDR2 YFSETQ. The CDR3 loop spans 18 amino acids. Here the CDR3 reads CASSSGTGGIGGKNIQYF. In DNA, the CDR3 is TGCGCCAGCAGCTCTGGGACAGGAGGGATTGGGGGGAAAAACATTCAGTACTTC. Together with reference TRBV5-1 and TRBJ2-4, the CDR3 gives the full variable domain: KAGVTQTPRYLIKTRGQQVTLSCSPISGHRSVSWYQQTPGQGLQFLFEYFSETQRNKGNFPGRFSGRQFSNSRSEMNVSTLELGDSALYLCASSSGTGGIGGKNIQYFGAGTRLSVL.

The table lists this clone with a count of one. The rearrangement joins TRBV4-2 to TRBJ1-3; D may be TRBD1 (5 bases). The germline V and J ends were trimmed by 0 bases and 0 bases, with 21 bases remaining between them. The germline V gene has CDR1 LGHNA and CDR2 YNFKEQ. The length of the CDR3 is 20 residues. DNA of the CDR3: TGTGCCAGCAGCCAAGATTATCACCGATCGACAGTGGGCTCTGGAAACACCATATATTTT. It yields the protein CASSQDYHRSTVGSGNTIYF.

This chain uses TRBV29-1 with TRBJ2-7; TRBD1 matches 9 bases. Germline trimming cut 2 bases from V and 5 bases from J; bases unmatched to any gene: 7. The CDR3 is 14 amino acids. The germline V gene has CDR1 SQVTM and CDR2 ANQGSEA. Here the CDR3 reads CSVETGTGNHEQYF. Here the CDR3 DNA reads TGCAGCGTTGAAACCGGGACAGGGAACCACGAGCAGTACTTC.

The chain recombines TRBV19 with TRBJ1-3; 8 bases match TRBD1. V shed 7 bases and J 3 bases; nucleotides not matched to a gene: 2. This CDR3 comprises 13 residues. Germline V gene data show CDR1 as LNHDA and CDR2 as SQIVND (reference sequence). CDR3 sequence: CASTGQVGNTIYF. CDR3 nucleotides: TGTGCCAGTACGGGACAGGTTGGAAACACCATATATTTT.

This chain uses TRBV4-2 with TRBJ2-5; TRBD1 agrees at 10 bases. The CDR3 is 17 amino acids. The trim removed 1 base at V and 3 bases at J, leaving 8 bases unmatched. Per germline, CDR1 LGHNA and CDR2 YNFKEQ. The CDR3 nucleotides read TGTGCCAGCAGCCAAGGGGACAGGGGCAAACCTGAAGAGACCCAGTACTTC. It is translated as CASSQGDRGKPEETQYF.

This rearrangement joins TRBV24-1 to TRBJ2-3; 9 bases are shared with TRBD2. V lost 7 bases, J lost 1 base, and 2 bases stayed unmatched. The CDR3 is 14 residues long. Per germline, CDR1 KGHDR and CDR2 SFDVKD. The CDR3 reads CATSRTSGTDTQYF. Here the CDR3 DNA reads TGTGCCACCAGCAGGACTAGCGGCACAGATACGCAGTATTTT.

The chain employs TRBV7-3 and TRBJ2-2, with TRBD2 matching over 7 bases. This CDR3 has 15 amino acids. Germline values: CDR1 SGHTA, CDR2 FQGTGA. V trimming: 7 bases; J trimming: 6 bases; junction bases outside the gene matches: 11. The CDR3 DNA reads TGTGCCAGCACCTCGACCGGGGGGATCGCCGGGGAGCTGTTTTTT. Residues: CASTSTGGIAGELFF. Using reference TRBV7-3 and TRBJ2-2 for the parts outside the CDR3, the full variable domain is GAGVSQTPSNKVTEKGKYVELRCDPISGHTALYWYRQSLGQGPEFLIYFQGTGAADDSGLPNDRFFAVRPEGSVSTLKIQRTERGDSAVYLCASTSTGGIAGELFFGEGSRLTVL.

The chain joins TRBV18 to TRBJ1-2; tentative D call: TRBD1 (6 bases). The CDR3 sequence is 14 residues long. Per germline, CDR1 KGHSH and CDR2 LQKENI. The V end was cut by 4 bases, the J end by 2 bases, with 11 bases between. The chain's CDR3 is CASSLQQGNYGYTF. DNA of the CDR3: TGTGCCAGCTCACTGCAGCAGGGGAACTATGGCTACACCTTC.

V gene TRBV27 combines with J gene TRBJ1-2; 7 bases match TRBD1. The CDR3 spans 13 residues. The V gene's germline CDR1 is MNHEY and CDR2 SMNVEV (reference sequence). J gave up 5 bases and V 5 bases, and 5 bases lay outside the gene matches. The CDR3 DNA reads TGTGCCAGCAGTCGACCGACAGGGTATGGCTACACCTTC. Its translation: CASSRPTGYGYTF.

This clone has just one count. V and J are TRBV7-9 and TRBJ2-7; 7 bases agree with TRBD2. Germline CDR1 is SEHNR and CDR2 is FQNEAQ (reference sequence). V was pared by 5 bases and J by 5 bases, with 15 bases of the junction left unmatched. CDR3 length: 16 amino acids. The CDR3 DNA is TGTGCCAGCAGCCCAAGGGCCGGGGGGACTCGGGACGAGCAGTACTTC. This gives the protein CASSPRAGGTRDEQYF.

This clone was recorded only once. This chain uses TRBV7-9 with TRBJ2-1; D is ambiguous. Germline CDR1 SEHNR, CDR2 FQNEAQ (reference sequence). V lost 0 bases, J lost 4 bases, and 16 bases lay in between. The length of the CDR3 is 17 residues. DNA for the CDR3: TGTGCCAGCAGCTTAGCCGGCTCAATGGGCCCGTACAATGAGCAGTTCTTC. Protein: CASSLAGSMGPYNEQFF.

The V and J genes are TRBV7-2 and TRBJ2-7; D remains ambiguous. The CDR3 has 12 residues. Between the trimmed V and J ends, which lost 5 bases and 7 bases, there was a span of 12 bases. The germline V gene has CDR1 SGHTA and CDR2 FQGNSA. The CDR3 DNA follows: TGTGCCAGCAGCCCTTCACCTCTAGAGCAGTACTTC. Amino acid sequence: CASSPSPLEQYF.

The V and J genes are TRBV7-3 and TRBJ2-1; 9 bases are a match to TRBD2. V lost 4 bases, J lost 14 bases, and 6 bases stayed unmatched. The germline V gene has CDR1 SGHTA and CDR2 FQGTGA. The length of the CDR3 is 12 residues. The CDR3 reads CASSSRGRAKFF. The CDR3 region has the DNA TGTGCCAGCAGCTCGCGCGGGAGGGCCAAGTTCTTC.

This chain uses TRBV24-1 with TRBJ1-2; D perhaps matches TRBD1 (6 bases). CDR3 size: 19 residues. Germline V gene sequence: CDR1 KGHDR, CDR2 SFDVKD. V dropped 0 bases and J dropped 3 bases, with 22 bases sitting between them. The CDR3: CATSDLLRDTPMEDYGYTF. As DNA, the CDR3 is TGTGCCACCAGTGATTTGTTAAGGGACACCCCAATGGAGGACTATGGCTACACCTTC.

The chain employs TRBV6-1 and TRBJ2-2; TRBD2 might be the D (5 bases). The CDR3 is made up of 15 amino acids. The ends were cut back, 3 bases at V and 4 bases at J, with 12 bases in the middle. Germline-derived CDR1 and CDR2 are MNHNS and SASEGT. This CDR3 is CASSETRRSTGELFF. The CDR3 DNA reads as TGTGCCAGCAGTGAGACCCGGAGGAGCACCGGGGAGCTGTTTTTT.

The genes are TRBV30 and TRBJ2-7, with D perhaps matching TRBD1 (6 bases). Trimming removed 3 bases at V and 0 bases at J, with 12 bases between. This CDR3 contains 14 residues. The germline CDR1 and CDR2 sequences are GTSNPN and SVGIG (reference sequence). The CDR3 sequence is CAWSVQGLSYEQYF. DNA for the CDR3: TGTGCCTGGAGCGTACAGGGTCTCTCCTACGAGCAGTACTTC.

This clone was detected once. The chain recombines TRBV2 with TRBJ1-1; 8 nucleotides line up with TRBD1. Germline assignment: CDR1 SNHLY and CDR2 FYNNEI. This CDR3 has 15 amino acids. V dropped 7 bases and J dropped 4; count of bases not matched to a gene: 11. The CDR3 is CASIAGGNRATEAFF. CDR3 nucleotide sequence: TGTGCCAGCATCGCAGGGGGCAATCGAGCCACTGAAGCTTTCTTT.

Ten or more counts support this clone. The V and J genes are TRBV4-1 and TRBJ1-3; 7 bases fit TRBD1. Per the germline V gene, CDR1 is MGHRA and CDR2 is YSYEKL. The length of the CDR3 is 15 residues. J gave up 4 bases and V 0 bases, and 3 bases lay outside the gene matches. The CDR3 DNA reads as TGCGCCAGCAGCCAAGAGACAGGGTCGGGAAACACCATATATTTT. As protein: CASSQETGSGNTIYF.